The present T cell receptor (beta chain) was sequenced within a study of early T cells in non-severe SARS-CoV-2 infection. Broader study findings: Missing private and CD4 specificities, VDJdb matching favored anti-spike CD8 responses.

Individual cDNA molecules received unique molecular identifiers during library preparation. TCRdb called the 5' RACE reads again in MiXCR, with one record for every CDR3 protein. The sample has tens of thousands of distinct CDR3 sequences; under 15% are singletons. This clonotype came up many times. Its antigen is not identified. Germline V gene sequence: CDR1 SGHRS, CDR2 YFSETQ. The CDR3 totals 15 residues. The V gene lost 0 bases and the J gene lost 0 bases, with 8 bases spanning the gap. This sequence joins TRBV5-1 and TRBJ2-3, with D possibly being TRBD2 (5 bases). This clonotype was obtained from an adult who was a healthcare worker with PCR-confirmed SARS-CoV-2 infection or an uninfected control (not recorded which). Sequences were obtained from whole blood. In nucleotides, the CDR3 is TGCGCCAGCAGCTTGGATGGCGGGAGCACAGATACGCAGTATTTT. Protein sequence: CASSLDGGSTDTQYF.